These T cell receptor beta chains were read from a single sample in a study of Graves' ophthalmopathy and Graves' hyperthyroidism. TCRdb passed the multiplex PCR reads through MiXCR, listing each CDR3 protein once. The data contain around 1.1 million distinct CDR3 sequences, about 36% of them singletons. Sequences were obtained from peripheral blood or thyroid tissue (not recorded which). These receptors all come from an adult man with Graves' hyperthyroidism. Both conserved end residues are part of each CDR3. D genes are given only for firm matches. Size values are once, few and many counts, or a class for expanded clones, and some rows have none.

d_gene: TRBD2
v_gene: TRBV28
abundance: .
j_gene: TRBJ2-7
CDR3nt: TGTGCCAGCAGTTTCCGCAGCGGGGGTCTAAGCGAGCAGTACTTC
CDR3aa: CASSFRSGGLSEQYF

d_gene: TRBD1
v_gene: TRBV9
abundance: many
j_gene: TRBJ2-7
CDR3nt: TGTGCCAGCAGCGGACAGGGACCGGGGCAGTACTTC
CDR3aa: CASSGQGPGQYF

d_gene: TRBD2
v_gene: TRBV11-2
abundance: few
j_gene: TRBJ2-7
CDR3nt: TGTGCCAGCAGCTTTACGACTAGCGGGGCCTCCTACGAGCAGTACTTC
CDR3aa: CASSFTTSGASYEQYF

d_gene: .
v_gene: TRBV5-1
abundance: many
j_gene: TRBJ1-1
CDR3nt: TGCGCCAGCAGCTTTAGGGGCAGCCACACTGAAGCTTTCTTT
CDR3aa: CASSFRGSHTEAFF

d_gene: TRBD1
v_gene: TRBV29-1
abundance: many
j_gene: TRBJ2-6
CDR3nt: TGCAGCGTCAGACAGGGGGCGGGGGCCAACGTCCTGACTTTC
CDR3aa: CSVRQGAGANVLTF

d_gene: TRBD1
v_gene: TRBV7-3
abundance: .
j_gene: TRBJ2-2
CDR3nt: TGTGCCAGCAGCTTAATAGGGACAGGGGATTCGGCCGGGGAGCTGTTTTTT
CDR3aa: CASSLIGTGDSAGELFF

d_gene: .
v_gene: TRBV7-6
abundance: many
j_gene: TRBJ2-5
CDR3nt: TGTGCCAGCAGCCGGACAGAAGTAGGGGAGACCCAGTACTTC
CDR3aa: CASSRTEVGETQYF

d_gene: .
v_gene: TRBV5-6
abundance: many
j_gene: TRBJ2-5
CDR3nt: TGTGCCAGCAGCAGCGACAGGCCGGTGGAGACCCAGTACTTC
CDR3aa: CASSSDRPVETQYF

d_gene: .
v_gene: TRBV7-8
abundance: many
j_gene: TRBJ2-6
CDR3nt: TGTGCCAGCAGCTTAGCGACTGCTGGGGCCAACGTCCTGACTTTC
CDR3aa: CASSLATAGANVLTF

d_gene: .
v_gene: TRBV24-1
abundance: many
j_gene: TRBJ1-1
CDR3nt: TGTGCCACCGGGGGCCCCAACACTGAAGCTTTCTTT
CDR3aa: CATGGPNTEAFF

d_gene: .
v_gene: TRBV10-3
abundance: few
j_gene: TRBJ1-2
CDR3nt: TGTGCCAGCAGTGAAATTTTGGTTTCTGGCTACACCTTC
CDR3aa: CASSEILVSGYTF

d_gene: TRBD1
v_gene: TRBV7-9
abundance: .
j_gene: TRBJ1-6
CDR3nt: TGTGCCAGCAGTTTGACAGGGACCCTCCACTTT
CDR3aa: CASSLTGTLHF

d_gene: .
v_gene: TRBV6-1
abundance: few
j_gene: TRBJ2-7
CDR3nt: TGTGCCAGCAGTTACTCCCCGTTGCAGGGCTCCTACGAGCAGTACTTC
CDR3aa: CASSYSPLQGSYEQYF

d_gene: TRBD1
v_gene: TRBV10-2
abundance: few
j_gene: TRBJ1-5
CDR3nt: TGCGCCAGCAGTGACATAAGACAGGGGTCTCAGCCCCAGCATTTT
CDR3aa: CASSDIRQGSQPQHF

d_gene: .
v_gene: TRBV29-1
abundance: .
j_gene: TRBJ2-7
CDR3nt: TGCAGCGTAGGGACCGACGACTACGAGCAGTACTTC
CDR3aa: CSVGTDDYEQYF

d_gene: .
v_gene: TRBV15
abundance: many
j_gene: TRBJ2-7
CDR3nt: TGTGCCACCAGGGACCCGAACGCGGCTTATTACGAGCAGTACTTC
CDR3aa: CATRDPNAAYYEQYF

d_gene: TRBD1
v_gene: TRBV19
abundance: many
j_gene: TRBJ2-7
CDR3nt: TGTGCCACCACGAGACAGGGTACCTACGAGCAGTACTTC
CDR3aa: CATTRQGTYEQYF

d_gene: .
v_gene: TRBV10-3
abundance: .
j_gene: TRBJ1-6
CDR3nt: TGTGCCATCAGTGAGTCGTTGACTGTTACTTCACCCCTCCACTTT
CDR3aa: CAISESLTVTSPLHF

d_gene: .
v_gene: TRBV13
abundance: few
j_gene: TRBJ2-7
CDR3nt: TGTGCCAGCAGCTCCCCGACAGGAGTAGGGGAGCAGTACTTC
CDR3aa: CASSSPTGVGEQYF

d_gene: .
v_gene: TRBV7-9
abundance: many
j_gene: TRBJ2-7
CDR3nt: TGTGCCAGCAGCTTAGCACAGAATCGCTACGAGCAGTACTTC
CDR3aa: CASSLAQNRYEQYF

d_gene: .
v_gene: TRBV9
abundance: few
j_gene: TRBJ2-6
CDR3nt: TGTGCCAGCAGCGTACTCTGGGCCAACGTCCTGACTTTC
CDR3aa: CASSVLWANVLTF

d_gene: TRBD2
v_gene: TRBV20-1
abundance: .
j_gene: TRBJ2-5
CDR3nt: TGCAGTGCTAGAGATGCGGGGGGGCAAGAGACCCAGTACTTC
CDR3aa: CSARDAGGQETQYF

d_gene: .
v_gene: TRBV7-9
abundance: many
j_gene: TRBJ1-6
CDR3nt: TGTGCCAGCAGCCACAGCCGACAGCCTTCACCCCTCCACTTT
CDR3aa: CASSHSRQPSPLHF

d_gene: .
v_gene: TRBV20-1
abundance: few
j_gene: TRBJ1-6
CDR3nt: TGCAGTGCTAGAGATCAGAACAGGGTAGTGTCACCCCTCCACTTT
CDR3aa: CSARDQNRVVSPLHF

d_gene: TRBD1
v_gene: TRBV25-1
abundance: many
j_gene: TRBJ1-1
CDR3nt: TGTGCCAGCAGTGATCCGACAGGGCGCACTGAAGCTTTCTTT
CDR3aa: CASSDPTGRTEAFF

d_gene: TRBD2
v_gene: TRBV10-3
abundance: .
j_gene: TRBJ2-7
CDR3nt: TGTGCCATCGGCCAGGCGGGGGACGAGCAGTACTTC
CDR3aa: CAIGQAGDEQYF

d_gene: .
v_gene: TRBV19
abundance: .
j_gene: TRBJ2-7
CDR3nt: TGTGCCAGTAGTATAAAGGATTTCAGCTCCTACGAGCAGTACTTC
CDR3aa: CASSIKDFSSYEQYF

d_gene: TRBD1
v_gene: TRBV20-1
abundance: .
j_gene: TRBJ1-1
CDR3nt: TGCAGTGCTTATTGGGGGACAGGTTTGGGCACTGAAGCTTTCTTT
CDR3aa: CSAYWGTGLGTEAFF

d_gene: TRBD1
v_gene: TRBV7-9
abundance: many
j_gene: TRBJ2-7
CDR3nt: TGTGCCAGCAGCGCCCCGGCCCAGGGGGCCTACGAGCAGTACTTC
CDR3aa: CASSAPAQGAYEQYF

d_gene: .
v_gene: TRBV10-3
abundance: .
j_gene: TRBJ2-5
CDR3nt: TGTGCCATCAGTGAGGAGGGGACGGGAGAGACCCAGTACTTC
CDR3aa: CAISEEGTGETQYF

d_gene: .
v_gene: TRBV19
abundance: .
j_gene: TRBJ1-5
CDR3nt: TGTGCCAGTAGTATCGGGGCCACCCCTTCGAGCAATCAGCCCCAGCATTTT
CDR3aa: CASSIGATPSSNQPQHF

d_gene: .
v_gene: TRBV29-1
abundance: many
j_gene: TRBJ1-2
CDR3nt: TGCAGCGTTGTGGTAGGGCCGGACTATGGCTACACCTTC
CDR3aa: CSVVVGPDYGYTF

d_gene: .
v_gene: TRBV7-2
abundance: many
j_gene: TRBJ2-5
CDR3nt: TGTGCCAGCAGCTCCCGGGAGTCCCAGTACTTC
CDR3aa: CASSSRESQYF

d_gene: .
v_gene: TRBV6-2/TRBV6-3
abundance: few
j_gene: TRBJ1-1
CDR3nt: TGTGCCAGCAGTTACCTTTCGACCGCAGTGGTAGCTTTCTTT
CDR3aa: CASSYLSTAVVAFF

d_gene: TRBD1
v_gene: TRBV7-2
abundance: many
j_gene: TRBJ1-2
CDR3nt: TGTGCCAGCAGCCCCTCGGTGACAGGGGCCTCGGGCTACACCTTC
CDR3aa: CASSPSVTGASGYTF

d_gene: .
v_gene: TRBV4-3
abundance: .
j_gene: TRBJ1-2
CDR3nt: TGCGCCAGCAGCCAAAGTGGCGTGGATGAGGTCCGAGGCTACACCTTC
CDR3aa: CASSQSGVDEVRGYTF

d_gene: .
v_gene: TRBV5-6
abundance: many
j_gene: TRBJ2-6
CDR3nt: TGTGCCAGCAGCTTGAACTGGGGGGCCAACGTCCTGACTTTC
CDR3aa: CASSLNWGANVLTF

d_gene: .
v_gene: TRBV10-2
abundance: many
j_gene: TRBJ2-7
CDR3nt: TGCGCCAGCAGCGAGGGCAGATACTACGAGCAGTACTTC
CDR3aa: CASSEGRYYEQYF

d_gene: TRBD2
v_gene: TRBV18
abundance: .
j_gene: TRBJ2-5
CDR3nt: TGTGCCAGCTCACCAGTGGCTAGCGGGACCCAAGAGACCCAGTACTTC
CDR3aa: CASSPVASGTQETQYF

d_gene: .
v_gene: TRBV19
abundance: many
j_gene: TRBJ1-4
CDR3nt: TGTGCCAGTAGTACGGGGCCCCGGACGCGTGAAAAACTGTTTTTT
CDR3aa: CASSTGPRTREKLFF

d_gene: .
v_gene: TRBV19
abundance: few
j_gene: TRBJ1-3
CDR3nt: TGTGCCAGTGATGGACAGACGACGTACTCTGGAAACACCATATATTTT
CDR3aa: CASDGQTTYSGNTIYF

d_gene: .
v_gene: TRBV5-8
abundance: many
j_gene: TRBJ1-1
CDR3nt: TGTGCCAGCATGTTCGAGGGTGGGGTGGCTTTCTTT
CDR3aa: CASMFEGGVAFF

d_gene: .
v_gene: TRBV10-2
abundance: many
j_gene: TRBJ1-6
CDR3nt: TGCGCCAGCAGTGACCTTGGAACAGGGAGGAATTCACCCCTCCACTTT
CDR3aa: CASSDLGTGRNSPLHF

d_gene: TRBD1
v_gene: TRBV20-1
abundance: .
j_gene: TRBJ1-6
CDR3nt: TGCAGTGCTCCCAAGTGGACAGGGGATTATAATTCACCCCTCCACTTT
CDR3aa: CSAPKWTGDYNSPLHF

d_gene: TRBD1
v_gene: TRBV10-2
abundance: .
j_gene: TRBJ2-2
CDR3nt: TGTGCCGGCAGTACGACAGGGGCTGGGGAGCTGTTTTTT
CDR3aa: CAGSTTGAGELFF

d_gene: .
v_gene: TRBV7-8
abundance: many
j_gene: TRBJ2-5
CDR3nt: TGTGCCAGCACCCCATGGACGGTAAAAGAGACCCAGTACTTC
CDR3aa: CASTPWTVKETQYF

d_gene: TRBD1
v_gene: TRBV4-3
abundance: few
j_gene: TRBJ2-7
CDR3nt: TGCGCCAGCAGCCAGTACCGGGACAGGGGAACTTACGAGCAGTACTTC
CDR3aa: CASSQYRDRGTYEQYF

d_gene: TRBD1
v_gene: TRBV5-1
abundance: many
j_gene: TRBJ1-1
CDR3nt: TGCGCCAGCAGGTCACAGGGGGCCGAGAACACTGAAGCTTTCTTT
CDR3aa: CASRSQGAENTEAFF

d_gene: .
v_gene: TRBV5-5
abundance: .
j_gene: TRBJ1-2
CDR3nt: TGTGCCAGCAGCTTGGTCGAGAATAACTATGGCTACACCTTC
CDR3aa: CASSLVENNYGYTF

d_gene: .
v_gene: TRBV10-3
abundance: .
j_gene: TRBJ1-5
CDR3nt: TGTGCCAGCAGTAAGGCCCCGGGGCAGCCCCAGCATTTT
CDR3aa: CASSKAPGQPQHF

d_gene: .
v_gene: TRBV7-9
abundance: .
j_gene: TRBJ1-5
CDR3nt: TGTGCCAGCAGCCCTCGGGGGACCTCAGGAGGGGGCAATCAGCCCCAGCATTTT
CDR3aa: CASSPRGTSGGGNQPQHF

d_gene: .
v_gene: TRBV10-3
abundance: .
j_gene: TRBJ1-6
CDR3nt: TGTGCCATCAGTTCCGGACCCCCTTCACCCCTCCACTTT
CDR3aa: CAISSGPPSPLHF

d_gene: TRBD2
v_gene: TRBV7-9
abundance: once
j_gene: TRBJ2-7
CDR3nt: TGTGCCAGCAGCTTACTACGCGGGAGCTCCTACGAGCAGTACTTC
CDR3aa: CASSLLRGSSYEQYF

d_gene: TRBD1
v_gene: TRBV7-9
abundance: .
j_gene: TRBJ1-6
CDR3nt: TGTGCCAGCAGCGAACAGGGGGGCAGTTCACCCCTCCACTTT
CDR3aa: CASSEQGGSSPLHF

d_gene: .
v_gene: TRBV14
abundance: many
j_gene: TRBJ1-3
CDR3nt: TGTGCCAGCAGCCAAGATCAGTCTCCAGTGGGAAACACCATATATTTT
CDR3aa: CASSQDQSPVGNTIYF